Shown below are 11 T cell receptor beta chains from a single sample sequenced in a study of T cell responses to AZD1222 COVID-19 vaccine. Produced via immunoSEQ multiplex PCR; TCRdb's table is partial and in-frame only. This table holds 90,000 to 130,000 clones, about 95% found once. Sample: peripheral blood, taken 28 days after the second AZD1222 dose. The source is an adult who received the AZD1222 COVID-19 vaccine.

The rearrangement joins TRBV6-2 or TRBV6-3 to TRBJ1-5, with D perhaps matching TRBD1 (5 bases). Germline lookup yields CDR1 MNHEY and CDR2 SVGEGT. This CDR3 region has 13 residues. V was cut by 5 bases and J by 6 bases, with 11 bases left in between. CDR3 in amino acids: CASSGGFGQPQHF. The CDR3 DNA follows: TGTGCCAGCAGTGGGGGGTTTGGTCAGCCCCAGCATTTT.

The chain combines TRBV3-1 (or the pseudogene TRBV3-2) with TRBJ1-6; no clear D gene. This CDR3 has 15 residues. Germline V gives CDR1 LGHDT, CDR2 YNNKEL (reference sequence). Trimming took 0 bases from V and 8 from J, leaving 11 bases between them. The CDR3 region is CASSQDRRVDSPLHF. In nucleotides, the CDR3 is TGTGCCAGCAGCCAAGATAGGAGGGTGGATTCACCCCTCCACTTT.

This clone was counted once. This rearrangement joins TRBV12-5 to TRBJ1-2; D possibly corresponds to TRBD1 (6 bases). Trimming took 6 bases from V and 4 from J, leaving 12 bases between them. This CDR3 has 13 amino acids. The germline V gene encodes CDR1 LGHNT and CDR2 FRNRAP. CDR3 region: CASGPDRPYGYTF. Here the CDR3 DNA reads TGTGCTAGTGGACCGGACAGACCCTATGGCTACACCTTC. The whole variable domain, remainder taken from reference TRBV12-5 and TRBJ1-2, is DARVTQTPRHKVTEMGQEVTMRCQPILGHNTVFWYRQTMMQGLELLAYFRNRAPLDDSGMPKDRFSAEMPDATLATLKIQPSEPRDSAVYFCASGPDRPYGYTFGSGTRLTVV.

The chain uses TRBV4-1 and TRBJ2-2; a possible D gene is TRBD1 (5 bases). Germline loops: CDR1 MGHRA, CDR2 YSYEKL. The CDR3 contains 16 residues. V lost 4 bases and J 0 bases, leaving 12 bases between the germline ends. CDR3 nucleotide sequence: TGCGCCAGCAGCCCAACCGCACAGGCGAACACCGGGGAGCTGTTTTTT. Encoded protein: CASSPTAQANTGELFF.

This chain connects TRBV27 to TRBJ2-1; D is perhaps TRBD1 or TRBD2 (6 bases each). The CDR3 sequence is 9 residues long. Between the trimmed V and J ends, which lost 6 bases and 15 bases, there was a span of 9 bases. Germline CDR1 MNHEY, CDR2 SMNVEV (reference sequence). CDR3 sequence (DNA): TGTGCCAGCAGGGGGGGCACGTTCTTC. Amino acid sequence: CASRGGTFF.

V gene TRBV19 combines with J gene TRBJ2-5; maybe TRBD1 (5 bases). The germline V gene has CDR1 LNHDA and CDR2 SQIVND (reference sequence). The CDR3 contains 13 residues. The V end lost 0 bases, the J end lost 10 bases, and 12 bases lay between the germline ends. The chain's CDR3 is CASSIDHSGFQYF. The CDR3 nucleotides are TGTGCCAGTAGTATAGATCACTCAGGGTTCCAGTACTTC.

V and J are TRBV10-3 and TRBJ1-1, with TRBD1 matching over 10 bases. The CDR3 loop spans 16 amino acids. CDR1 is ENHRY and CDR2 is SYGVKD in the germline V gene. V was clipped by 2 bases and J by 3 bases; unmatched bases: 6. The DNA of the CDR3 is TGTGCCATCAGTGAGCCGGGGACAGGGGTTCACACTGAAGCTTTCTTT. Protein sequence: CAISEPGTGVHTEAFF.

J is TRBJ1-6 and V is TRBV3-1 (or the pseudogene TRBV3-2); no definite D call. Between the trimmed V and J ends, which lost 1 base and 0 bases, there was a span of 7 bases. The length of the CDR3 is 16 residues. CDR1 and CDR2 from the germline V gene are LGHDT and YNNKEL (reference sequence). CDR3 in amino acids: CASSQGVSSYNSPLHF. CDR3 DNA: TGTGCCAGCAGCCAAGGAGTTAGCTCCTATAATTCACCCCTCCACTTT.

V usage is TRBV7-6 and J usage is TRBJ2-1; 9 nucleotides match TRBD1. CDR1 and CDR2 from the germline V gene are SGHVS and FNYEAQ. The length of the CDR3 is 15 residues. J lost 1 base, V lost 4 bases, and 2 bases had no gene match. Written as DNA, the CDR3 is TGTGCCAGCAGCTCGACAGGGGGTTCCTACAATGAGCAGTTCTTC. Translation gives CASSSTGGSYNEQFF.

The chain employs TRBV12-3 or TRBV12-4 and TRBJ2-1, with D unresolved. The CDR3 consists of 11 residues. The V gene lost 5 bases and the J gene lost 8 bases, with 7 bases spanning the gap. The CDR3: CASSRFHEQFF. The CDR3 coding sequence is TGTGCCAGCAGTAGGTTCCATGAGCAGTTCTTC.

The chain combines TRBV5-6 with TRBJ2-3, with D unclear. The CDR3 spans 13 residues. The V end was cut by 3 bases, the J end by 0 bases, with 5 bases between. Germline V gene lookup returns CDR1 SGHDT and CDR2 YYEEEE. The CDR3 DNA is TGTGCCAGCAGCTCGGCCAGCACAGATACGCAGTATTTT. The encoded protein is CASSSASTDTQYF.